This TCR beta chain stems from a study of blood T cells in healthy people across ages. The second PCR ran about 6 to 12 cycles with a sample-barcoded 5' primer and J-beta primers. TCRdb itself ran the 5' RACE reads through MiXCR, one entry per CDR3 protein. This sample has hundreds of thousands of distinct CDR3 sequences, with around 49% found just once. Germline V gene data show CDR1 as MNHEY and CDR2 as SMNVEV (reference sequence). Trimming left V 3 bases short and J 7 bases short, with 13 bases between. This CDR3 has 15 residues. Sequencing was carried out using blood. The J gene is TRBJ1-6, the V gene TRBV27, with a possible D match to TRBD1 (5 bases). This clonotype was obtained from a woman aged 55-70 years in good health. The CDR3 DNA is TGTGCCAGCAGTTTCACGGCAGGGAGGAATTCACCCCTCCACTTT. Residues: CASSFTAGRNSPLHF.